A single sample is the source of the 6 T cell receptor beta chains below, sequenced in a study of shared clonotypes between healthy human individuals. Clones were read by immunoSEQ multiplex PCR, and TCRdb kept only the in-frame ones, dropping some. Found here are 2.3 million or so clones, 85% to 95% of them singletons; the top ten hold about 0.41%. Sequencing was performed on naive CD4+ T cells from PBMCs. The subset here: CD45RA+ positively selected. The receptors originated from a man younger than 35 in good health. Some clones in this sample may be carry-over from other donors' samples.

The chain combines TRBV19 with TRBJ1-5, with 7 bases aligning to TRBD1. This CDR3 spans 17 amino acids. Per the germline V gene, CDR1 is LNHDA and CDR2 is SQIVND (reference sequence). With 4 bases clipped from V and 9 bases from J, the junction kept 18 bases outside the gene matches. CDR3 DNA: TGTGCCAGTAGTAGAGGGGGCGGTTTACTATCAGTATCGCCCCAGCATTTT. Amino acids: CASSRGGGLLSVSPQHF.

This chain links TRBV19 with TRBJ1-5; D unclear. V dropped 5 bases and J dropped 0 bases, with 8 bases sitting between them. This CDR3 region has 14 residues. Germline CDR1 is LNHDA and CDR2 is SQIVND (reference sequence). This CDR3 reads CASSVPNSNQPQHF. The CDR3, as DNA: TGTGCCAGTAGTGTCCCAAATAGCAATCAGCCCCAGCATTTT.

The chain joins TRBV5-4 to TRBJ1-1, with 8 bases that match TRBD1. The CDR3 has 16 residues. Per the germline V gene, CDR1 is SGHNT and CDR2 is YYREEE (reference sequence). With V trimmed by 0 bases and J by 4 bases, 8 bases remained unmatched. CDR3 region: CASSLGAGGVSTEAFF. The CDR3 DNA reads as TGTGCCAGCAGCTTGGGGGCAGGGGGCGTTAGCACTGAAGCTTTCTTT.

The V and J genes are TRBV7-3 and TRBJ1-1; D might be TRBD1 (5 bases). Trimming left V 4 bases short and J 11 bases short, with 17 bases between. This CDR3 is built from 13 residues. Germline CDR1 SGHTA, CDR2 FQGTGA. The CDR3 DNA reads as TGTGCCAGCAGCTCCACACTCGGGACGGATGCTTTCTTT. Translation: CASSSTLGTDAFF. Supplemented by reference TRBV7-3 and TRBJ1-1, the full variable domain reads GAGVSQTPSNKVTEKGKYVELRCDPISGHTALYWYRQSLGQGPEFLIYFQGTGAADDSGLPNDRFFAVRPEGSVSTLKIQRTERGDSAVYLCASSSTLGTDAFFGQGTRLTVV.

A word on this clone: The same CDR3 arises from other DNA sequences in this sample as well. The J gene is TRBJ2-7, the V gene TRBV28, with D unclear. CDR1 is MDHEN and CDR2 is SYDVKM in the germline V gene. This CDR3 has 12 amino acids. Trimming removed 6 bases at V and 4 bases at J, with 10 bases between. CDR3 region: CASRTTSYEQYF. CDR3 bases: TGTGCCAGCAGGACCACAAGTTACGAGCAGTACTTC.

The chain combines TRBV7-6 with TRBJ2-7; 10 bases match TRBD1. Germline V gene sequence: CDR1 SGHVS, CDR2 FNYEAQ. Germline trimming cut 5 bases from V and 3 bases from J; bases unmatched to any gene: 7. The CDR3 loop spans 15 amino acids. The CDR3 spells CASSSGDRGFYEQYF. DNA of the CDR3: TGTGCCAGCAGCAGTGGGGACAGGGGTTTCTACGAGCAGTACTTC.